This record looks at one T cell receptor beta chain sequence and its context. Recruits, aged about 18 to 95 years, lived in 20 to 30 US areas. Allocation to cohorts depended on clinical history reported by the participants. The sample comes from a study of blood T cell repertoires in COVID-19. Turning to the study itself: The United States, Italy and Spain provided the acute and convalescent COVID-19 samples. In each case, the material was cDNA or gDNA derived from T cells, B-cell-depleted T cells, or PBMCs.

CDR1 MNHEY and CDR2 SVGAGI come from the germline V gene. V lost 6 bases and J lost 8; bases outside the gene matches: 11. The CDR3 is 15 residues long. Here immunoSEQ multiplex PCR was the method, and the copy in TCRdb shows in-frame clones only, minus some. This sample carries roughly 260,000 clones, 75% to 90% of them seen once, and the ten largest clones take just under 6.5%. The TCR sequence derives from a woman in her thirties with acute COVID-19. Material: PBMCs or T cells enriched from blood (not recorded which). The V call is TRBV6-5, the J call TRBJ1-4, with TRBD1 matching over 8 bases. CDR3 DNA: TGTGCCAGCAGGACGGGGGACAGGTTCGGCGAAAAACTGTTTTTT. This codes for CASRTGDRFGEKLFF.